Listed below are T cell receptor beta chains from one sample, sequenced in a study of cytomegalovirus exposure and HLA in healthy donors. The assay was immunoSEQ multiplex PCR, and TCRdb's table has in-frame clones only and misses some. The profile shows around 83,000 clones, 78% of them singletons. The sample comprised PBMCs. These receptors originate from a male donor in good health and CMV-seropositive. CDR3s include the opening cysteine and the closing phenylalanine or tryptophan. The D gene is left open where the match is weak. A row's size may be missing; if present it is once, few, many or a size class.

cdr3_nt cdr3_aa clone_size v_call d_call j_call
TGTGCCAGTAGTATAGATCGGTTTACAGGGATGAGAACTAATGAGCAGTTCTTC CASSIDRFTGMRTNEQFF - TRBV19 - TRBJ2-1
TGCGCCAGCAGAGAGAGGGGGGGGGCCACAGATACGCAGTATTTT CASRERGGATDTQYF - TRBV5-1 - TRBJ2-3
TGTGCCATCCCCACCCCATACTATGTCCCCTATAGCAATCAGCCCCAGCATTTT CAIPTPYYVPYSNQPQHF - TRBV27 - TRBJ1-5
TGTGCCAGCAGCCAAGATCTTAGCGCTCAGTACTTC CASSQDLSAQYF - TRBV14 - TRBJ2-4
TGCGCCAGCAGCTTGGTACTAGCGGGAGGGCCAAATGAGCAGTTCTTC CASSLVLAGGPNEQFF - TRBV5-1 TRBD2 TRBJ2-1
TGTGCCAGCAGCCAAGAGGGGAGGCTAGGTCGGCTTAATGAGCAGTTCTTC CASSQEGRLGRLNEQFF few TRBV14 - TRBJ2-1
TGCAGCGTTGAAGATTCCGGGACATCCCACTACGAGCAGTACTTC CSVEDSGTSHYEQYF - TRBV29-1 - TRBJ2-7
TGTGCCAGCAGACAAACTAGCGGGGCGAACACAGATACGCAGTATTTT CASRQTSGANTDTQYF - TRBV5-4 TRBD2 TRBJ2-3
TGTGCCAGCAGTTACTTCGGGACACAAGAGACCCAGTACTTC CASSYFGTQETQYF - TRBV6-5 - TRBJ2-5
TGCAGCGTTGACCGGGGGGGCTTGGAGACCCAGTACTTC CSVDRGGLETQYF - TRBV29-1 TRBD2 TRBJ2-5
TGTGCCAGCAGTTCCTTCAGGGGTGTGTACGAGCAGTACTTC CASSSFRGVYEQYF - TRBV25-1 - TRBJ2-7
TGTGCCAGCAGTTTTAGACACCGGGAGAGAACCCAGTACTTC CASSFRHRERTQYF - TRBV28 - TRBJ2-5
TGTGCCAGCAGCCAATTCGGGGGAAGTAATTCACCCCTCCACTTT CASSQFGGSNSPLHF - TRBV14 - TRBJ1-6
TGTGCCAGTAGTATAGGGGCGGGTAGGGAGACCCAGTACTTC CASSIGAGRETQYF - TRBV19 - TRBJ2-5
TGCAGCGTTGAAGATGGGACAGGGGATCAGCCCCAGCATTTT CSVEDGTGDQPQHF few TRBV29-1 TRBD1 TRBJ1-5
TGCGCCAGCAGCCAGATACAGGGTTCTGGAAACACCATATATTTT CASSQIQGSGNTIYF - TRBV5-1 - TRBJ1-3
TGTGCCAGCTCACGACCGACAGACAGGGCTGAAGCTTTCTTT CASSRPTDRAEAFF - TRBV18 TRBD1 TRBJ1-1
TGTGCCTGGAGCCCGACAGGGGCCAGCACAGATACGCAGTATTTT CAWSPTGASTDTQYF few TRBV30 TRBD1 TRBJ2-3
TGTGCCAGCAGCCGGACTAGCGGGAGCCCCAACGAGCAGTACTTC CASSRTSGSPNEQYF - TRBV7-9 TRBD2 TRBJ2-7
TGCGCCAGCAGCTACAGCAAATCTGGGGCCAACGTCCTGACTTTC CASSYSKSGANVLTF - TRBV4-1 - TRBJ2-6
TGTGCCAGCAGCGTAGGGGCTGAAATCTATGAGCAGTACTTC CASSVGAEIYEQYF - TRBV9 - TRBJ2-7
TGTGCCAGCAGTGATACAGGTCAGGAGACCCAGTACTTC CASSDTGQETQYF - TRBV2 - TRBJ2-5
TGTGCCAGCAGTGGACTAGCCGGGGAGCTGTTTTTT CASSGLAGELFF - TRBV4-2 TRBD2 TRBJ2-2
TGTGCCTGGAGGCGGGCAGGGGGCGCTTTCCAGCAGTACTTC CAWRRAGGAFQQYF - TRBV30 TRBD1 TRBJ2-7
TGTGCCTGGTTACCGGGACTCTCTAGCTCCTATAATTCACCCCTCCACTTT CAWLPGLSSSYNSPLHF - TRBV30 - TRBJ1-6
TGTGCCAGCAGCTTATCTAGGGGGCCTAATGAAAAACTGTTTTTT CASSLSRGPNEKLFF - TRBV11-2 TRBD1 TRBJ1-4
TGTGCCAGTAGCCCAGGTTACAATGAGCAGTTCTTC CASSPGYNEQFF - TRBV19 - TRBJ2-1
TGTGCCAGCAGCTTGTTGCAGCGGAGCACAGATACGCAGTATTTT CASSLLQRSTDTQYF - TRBV5-8 - TRBJ2-3
TGCGCCAGCAGTGAGTCAGGGCCGGGAGAGCAGTACTTC CASSESGPGEQYF - TRBV10-2 - TRBJ2-7
TGTGCCAGCAAATTAGACAGGGTCTACGAGCAGTACTTC CASKLDRVYEQYF - TRBV6-1 TRBD1 TRBJ2-7
TGTGCCAGCAGTGAAGGCACCGGCTACGAGCAGTACTTC CASSEGTGYEQYF once TRBV2 - TRBJ2-7
TGCGCCAGCAGCCCGACTAGCGGTCGAGAGACCCAGTACTTC CASSPTSGRETQYF - TRBV5-1 TRBD2 TRBJ2-5
TGTGCCAGCAGCCAGAGCTGGGCGGGAGAGGATGAGACCCAGTACTTC CASSQSWAGEDETQYF - TRBV7-9 TRBD2 TRBJ2-5
TGCGCCAGCAGTCAGGGGGCGAACTACGAGCAGTACTTC CASSQGANYEQYF - TRBV5-1 TRBD1 TRBJ2-7
TGTGCCAGCAGTTTGACTCGCGAGCAGTACTTC CASSLTREQYF - TRBV6-1 - TRBJ2-7
TGTGCCAGCAGTTTGGACCGGGCGGGAGCCCCCTACAATGAGCAGTTCTTC CASSLDRAGAPYNEQFF - TRBV27 TRBD2 TRBJ2-1
TGTGCCAGCAGTCTCGAAGAGACCCAGTACTTC CASSLEETQYF once TRBV2 - TRBJ2-5
TGTGCCTGGAGTGGGACTAGCGGGGGGGACCAAGAGACCCAGTACTTC CAWSGTSGGDQETQYF - TRBV30 TRBD2 TRBJ2-5
TGTGCCAGCAGCAAGGGGACTGATACGCAGTATTTT CASSKGTDTQYF - TRBV5-4 - TRBJ2-3
TGTGCCAGCATGACCTGGAGCTCCTACAATGAGCAGTTCTTC CASMTWSSYNEQFF few TRBV2 - TRBJ2-1
TGTGCCAGCAGTGCCGGGGGGGCACTAAACGAGCAGTACTTC CASSAGGALNEQYF - TRBV27 TRBD2 TRBJ2-7
TGTGCCAGCAGTTTATCACCTGCCGGGACAGGGGTGAAGGCTAAAGAGCAGTACTTC CASSLSPAGTGVKAKEQYF few TRBV27 TRBD1 TRBJ2-7
TGCAGCGTTTCGGTTTGGTCTAGCGGATCCTACGAGCAGTACTTC CSVSVWSSGSYEQYF - TRBV29-1 TRBD2 TRBJ2-7
TGTGCCAGCAGTGAAGAGGTAAGCGGGATCTACAATGAGCAGTTCTTC CASSEEVSGIYNEQFF - TRBV6-1 TRBD2 TRBJ2-1
TGTGCCAGCAGCTTAACGACAGGGATCAGCTTGACCGGGGAGCTGTTTTTT CASSLTTGISLTGELFF - TRBV5-5 TRBD1 TRBJ2-2
TGCGCCAGCAGCCCCGTCCCGGGACTAGTTAATGAGCAGTTCTTC CASSPVPGLVNEQFF - TRBV5-1 TRBD2 TRBJ2-1
TGTGCCAGCAGTAACCGGGACTTAGGGAACTATGGCTACACCTTC CASSNRDLGNYGYTF - TRBV6-1 - TRBJ1-2
TGTGCCTGGGACAGGGAGAACACTGAAGCTTTCTTT CAWDRENTEAFF few TRBV30 TRBD1 TRBJ1-1
TGTGCCAGCAGCGCACAATCCGGGACAGGGGGCTACGAGCAGTACTTC CASSAQSGTGGYEQYF once TRBV11-2 TRBD1 TRBJ2-7
TGTGCCAGCAGCTTGGCTTTAGGACAGGGGAACACCGGGGAGCTGTTTTTT CASSLALGQGNTGELFF - TRBV5-5 TRBD1 TRBJ2-2
TGTGCCAGCAGCCCGGGACTAGCGGCGACCTACGAGCAGTACTTC CASSPGLAATYEQYF - TRBV5-6 TRBD2 TRBJ2-7
TGTGCCACCCGGACAGGGGGCTCCTACGAGCAGTACTTC CATRTGGSYEQYF few TRBV27 TRBD1 TRBJ2-7
TGCGCCAGCAGCCAAGTTTCAGGGGTAATCTACGAGCAGTACTTC CASSQVSGVIYEQYF few TRBV4-1 - TRBJ2-7
TGTGCCAGCAGCTTCTCAGGGGAGGGTTCACCCCTCCACTTT CASSFSGEGSPLHF - TRBV7-6 - TRBJ1-6
TGTGCCAGCAGACCGGGACAGTTCCCTCTCTCCTACGAGCAGTACTTC CASRPGQFPLSYEQYF once TRBV27 TRBD1 TRBJ2-7
TGCGCCAGCAGCTTGTTGCGGGGGTTCACAGATACGCAGTATTTT CASSLLRGFTDTQYF - TRBV5-1 TRBD2 TRBJ2-3
TGTGCCAGCAGTGGGGGACTCACGTACGAGCAGTACTTC CASSGGLTYEQYF - TRBV27 - TRBJ2-7
TGTGCCAAAACGACAGGGTCCTACGAGCAGTACTTC CAKTTGSYEQYF - TRBV28 TRBD1 TRBJ2-7
TGTGCCTGGGGGAGACTCTTTGGCAATGAGCAGTTCTTC CAWGRLFGNEQFF - TRBV30 - TRBJ2-1
TGCGCCAGCAGCTTGCCGGGAGGGCCGGCAGATACGCAGTATTTT CASSLPGGPADTQYF - TRBV5-1 TRBD2 TRBJ2-3